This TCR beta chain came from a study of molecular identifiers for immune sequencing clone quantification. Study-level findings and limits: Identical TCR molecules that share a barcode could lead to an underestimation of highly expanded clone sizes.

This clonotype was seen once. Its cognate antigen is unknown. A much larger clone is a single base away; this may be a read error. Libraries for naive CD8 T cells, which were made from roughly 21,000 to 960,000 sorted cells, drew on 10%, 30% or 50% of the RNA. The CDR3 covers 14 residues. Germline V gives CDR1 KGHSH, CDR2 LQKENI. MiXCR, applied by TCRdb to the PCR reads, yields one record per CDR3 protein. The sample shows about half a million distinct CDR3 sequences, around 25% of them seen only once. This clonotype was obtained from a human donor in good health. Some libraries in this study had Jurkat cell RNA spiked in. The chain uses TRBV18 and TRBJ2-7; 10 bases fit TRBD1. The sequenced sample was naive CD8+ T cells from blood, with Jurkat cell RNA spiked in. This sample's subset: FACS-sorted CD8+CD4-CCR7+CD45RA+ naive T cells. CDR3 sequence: CASSPPGQGSERYF. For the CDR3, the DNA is TGTGCCAGCTCACCACCGGGACAGGGGTCCGAGCGGTACTTC.